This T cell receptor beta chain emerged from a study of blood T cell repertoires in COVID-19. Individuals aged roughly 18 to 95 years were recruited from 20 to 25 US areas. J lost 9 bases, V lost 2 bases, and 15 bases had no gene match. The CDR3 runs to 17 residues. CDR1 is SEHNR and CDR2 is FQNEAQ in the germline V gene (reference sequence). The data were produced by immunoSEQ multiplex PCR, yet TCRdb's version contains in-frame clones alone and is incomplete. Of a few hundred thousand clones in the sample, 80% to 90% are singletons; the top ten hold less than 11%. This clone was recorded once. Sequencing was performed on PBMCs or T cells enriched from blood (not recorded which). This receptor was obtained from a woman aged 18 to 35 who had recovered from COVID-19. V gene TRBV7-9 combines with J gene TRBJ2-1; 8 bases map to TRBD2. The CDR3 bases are TGTGCCAGCAGCTTAAAAGCCCCCACCGGGAGGGTTAGTGAGCAGTTCTTC. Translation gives CASSLKAPTGRVSEQFF.